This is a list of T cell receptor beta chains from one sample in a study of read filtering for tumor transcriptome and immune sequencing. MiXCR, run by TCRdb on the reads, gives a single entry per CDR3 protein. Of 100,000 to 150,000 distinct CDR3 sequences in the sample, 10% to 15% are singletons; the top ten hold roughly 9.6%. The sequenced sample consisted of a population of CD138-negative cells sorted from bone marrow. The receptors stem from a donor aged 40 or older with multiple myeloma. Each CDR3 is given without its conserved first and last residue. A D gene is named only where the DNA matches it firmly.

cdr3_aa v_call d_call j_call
ASSLLAGTGGLF TRBV5-1 TRBD2 TRBJ2-2
ASSYSVGATSNEQF TRBV6-7 . TRBJ2-1
ASSPGIGYTNTGELF TRBV5-1 . TRBJ2-2
ASMGAVEGYTEAF TRBV12-5 . TRBJ1-1
ASRPSTGELF TRBV28 . TRBJ2-2
ASSYLRLSYNEQF TRBV6-5 . TRBJ2-1
ASSLVGASGLYNEQF TRBV11-2 TRBD2 TRBJ2-1
ASSDGSLIPNTEAF TRBV5-6 . TRBJ1-1
AISESASGRGDTQY TRBV10-3 TRBD2 TRBJ2-3
ASSFRRLAGVGVSEQY TRBV5-6 TRBD2 TRBJ2-7
ASSTPGYGNTGELF TRBV19 . TRBJ2-2